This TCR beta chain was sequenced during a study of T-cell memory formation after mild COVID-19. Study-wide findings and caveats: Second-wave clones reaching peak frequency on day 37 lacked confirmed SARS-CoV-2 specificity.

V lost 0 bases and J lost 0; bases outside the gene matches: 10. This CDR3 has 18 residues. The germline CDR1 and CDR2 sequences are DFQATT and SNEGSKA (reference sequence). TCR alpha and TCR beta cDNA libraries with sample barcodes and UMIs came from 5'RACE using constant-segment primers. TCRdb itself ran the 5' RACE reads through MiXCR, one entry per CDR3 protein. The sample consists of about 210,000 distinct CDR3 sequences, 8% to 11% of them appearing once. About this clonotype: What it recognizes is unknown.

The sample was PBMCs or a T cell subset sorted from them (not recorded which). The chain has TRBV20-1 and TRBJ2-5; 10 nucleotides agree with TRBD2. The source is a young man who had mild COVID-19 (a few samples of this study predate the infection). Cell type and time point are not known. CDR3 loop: CSARDVLAGEHYQETQYF. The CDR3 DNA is TGCAGTGCTAGAGATGTCCTAGCGGGGGAACACTACCAAGAGACCCAGTACTTC.